The rows below give T cell receptor beta chains drawn from one sample of a study of OX40 agonist ivuxolimab in advanced cancers. Clones were sequenced by immunoSEQ multiplex PCR, and TCRdb holds only the in-frame ones, with some missing. This table holds 53,000 or so clones, roughly 84% found once. Here the sequenced sample was CD4+ or CD8+ T cells sorted from blood, taken in a trial of the OX40 agonist ivuxolimab. The receptors were gathered from an adult with an advanced solid tumor such as melanoma, head and neck, liver or kidney cancer. CDR3s include the opening cysteine and the closing phenylalanine or tryptophan.

v_call,j_call,cdr3_aa
TRBV6-5,TRBJ2-2,CALGNTGELFF
TRBV11-2,TRBJ2-1,CASSLSPGLAGVTNEQFF
TRBV7-8,TRBJ2-7,CASSSDHITYEQYF
TRBV27,TRBJ2-2,CASSLLVGTGGELFF
TRBV11-2,-,CASSLQRTSGSYEQYF
TRBV9,TRBJ2-1,CASTSPAGDYNEQFF
TRBV18,TRBJ1-5,CASSPLPDSNQPQHF
TRBV6-5,TRBJ2-2,CASSQQGPNTGELFF
TRBV5-1,TRBJ1-1,CASSLAGTQNTEAFF
TRBV7-8,TRBJ2-3,CASRATGGSDTQYF
TRBV7-9,TRBJ2-3,CASSLNSGGTDTQYF
TRBV10-3,TRBJ1-5,CAIRNREDQPQHF
TRBV5-1,TRBJ2-7,CASSLAGGARGYGEQYF
TRBV12-2,TRBJ2-3,CAYRPFPTDTQYF
TRBV7-2,TRBJ2-3,CASSLSGTTDTQYF
TRBV5-1,TRBJ2-4,CASSPVGTVAKNIQYF
TRBV4-3,TRBJ2-7,CASSQERGASEQYF
TRBV5-4,TRBJ2-1,CASSFQGANEQFF
TRBV30,TRBJ2-4,CAWSEGSIAKNIQYF
TRBV27,TRBJ1-1,CASSLSRQGRGTEAFF
TRBV6-1,TRBJ1-1,CASVGYRGGTEAFF
TRBV6-1,TRBJ1-2,CASSRTGNGYTF
TRBV5-4,TRBJ2-2,CASSLETSLNTGELFF
TRBV2,TRBJ1-6,CASSSATNSPLHF
TRBV5-1,TRBJ1-1,CASSLAGGGMNTEAFF
TRBV14,TRBJ1-6,CASSQDGGFSPLHF
TRBV30,TRBJ1-5,CAWNVRNQPQHF
TRBV7-9,TRBJ2-3,CASSLTVLAGGTSTDTQYF
TRBV14,TRBJ2-5,CASSQTGTQYF
TRBV11-2,TRBJ2-7,CASSPRDRYGREQYF
TRBV7-2,TRBJ2-3,CASSPLGRTDTQYF
TRBV19,TRBJ2-2,CASSIAFPGELFF
TRBV7-2,TRBJ2-3,CASSFGTSVSTDTQYF
TRBV11-1,TRBJ2-7,CASSTYGQGGDEQYF
TRBV11-2,TRBJ2-7,CASSPRTSGKYEQYF
TRBV5-1,TRBJ2-6,CASSFQPGSSGANVLTF
TRBV5-1,TRBJ2-1,CASSLGGSSYNEQFF
TRBV2,TRBJ2-7,CASSDTSYEQYF
TRBV9,TRBJ2-2,CASSVATAGATTGELFF
TRBV20-1,TRBJ2-1,CSASRSHEQFF
TRBV30,TRBJ2-3,CAWKRTQTDTQYF
TRBV6-6,TRBJ2-5,CASSTGTGRETQYF
TRBV14,TRBJ2-5,CASSQDNRDLETQYF
TRBV2,TRBJ2-1,CASSDRASGNEQFF
TRBV19,TRBJ2-5,CASSTLGGGPQTQYF
TRBV28,TRBJ2-7,CASSFSQGGSQSYEQYF
TRBV19,TRBJ1-5,CASSVRQAYQPQHF
TRBV7-8,TRBJ2-5,CASSPPQGIQETQYF
TRBV21-1,TRBJ1-1,CASSKPKGRGDGEAFF
TRBV10-3,TRBJ2-4,CAISESPTSEGIQYF
TRBV7-6,TRBJ2-3,CASSLASTDTQYF
TRBV10-3,TRBJ2-5,CAIRADREGETQYF
TRBV5-4,TRBJ1-3,CASGSRSGPSGNTIYF
TRBV6-5,TRBJ2-5,CASSRSFLAETQYF
TRBV18,TRBJ2-3,CASSPRRGRTADTQYF
TRBV11-3,TRBJ2-5,CASSSLAGGPRQETQYF
TRBV28,TRBJ2-7,CATYGGGSYEQYF
TRBV5-4,TRBJ2-1,CASSQGKSIYEQFF
TRBV28,TRBJ1-5,CASSTVGQGEYQPQHF